The 11 T cell receptor beta chains reported below all come from one sample, sequenced in a study of T-cell memory formation after mild COVID-19 (dated by TCRdb to about 2021). Libraries were built with 5' RACE. The sequencing machine was an Illumina NovaSeq 6000. TCRdb handled the public reads itself, with Q25 trimming in fastp and clone calling in MiXCR, and kept productive beta chains. Rows with one shared CDR3 protein collapse into an entry with the most common genes and DNA. The sample table lists 500,000 to 600,000 distinct CDR3 sequences, more than 15% of them with a count of one. The top ten constitute around 13% of the sample. Sequencing was carried out using PBMCs or a T cell subset sorted from them (not recorded which). The origin of the receptors is an adult woman who had mild COVID-19 (a few samples of this study predate the infection). The sample titles of this study are shuffled in the database, so cell type and time point are left out; the donor was told from shared clones.

The V gene is TRBV10-3, the J gene TRBJ1-2, with a tentative D call TRBD1 (5 bases). This CDR3 contains 14 residues. CDR1 ENHRY and CDR2 SYGVKD come from the germline V gene. V was pared by 6 bases and J by 3 bases, with 14 bases between. CDR3 region: CAIRPLDSDYGYTF. The CDR3 DNA is TGTGCCATCAGACCCCTCGACAGTGACTATGGCTACACCTTC.

This clonotype was found a few times. The chain couples TRBV29-1 to TRBJ2-2; TRBD1 is a possible D gene (5 bases). V was shortened by 2 bases and J by 3 bases, with 10 bases between the two germline ends. Germline V gene sequence: CDR1 SQVTM, CDR2 ANQGSEA. This CDR3 has 14 amino acids. This CDR3 reads CSVEQGVYTGELFF. The CDR3 DNA sequence: TGCAGCGTTGAACAAGGGGTATACACCGGGGAGCTGTTTTTT.

This clonotype has only a few counts. This rearrangement joins TRBV12-3 or TRBV12-4 to TRBJ1-1; D gene unclear. The CDR3 has 13 amino acids. V dropped 6 bases and J dropped 6 bases, with 14 bases sitting between them. Here the CDR3 reads CASRLTRYAEAFF. CDR3 DNA sequence: TGTGCCAGCAGGCTGACCCGGTACGCTGAAGCTTTCTTT.

A few counts support this clonotype. The rearrangement uses TRBV7-3 and TRBJ2-3; D is possibly TRBD2 (7 bases). The germline V gene encodes CDR1 SGHTA and CDR2 FQGTGA. V was trimmed by 5 bases and J by 10 bases, leaving 13 bases between them. This CDR3 spans 12 amino acids. CDR3 bases: TGTGCCAGCAGCGTACAGGGAGGGGCGCAGTATTTT. It is translated as CASSVQGGAQYF.

This clonotype was counted only a few times. The chain employs TRBV4-2 and TRBJ2-2, with D possibly being TRBD2 (6 bases). Germline assignment: CDR1 LGHNA and CDR2 YNFKEQ. The CDR3 extends over 16 amino acids. V shed 3 bases and J shed 2 bases, with 13 bases lying between them. The CDR3 here is CASSHEGGTNTGELFF. Here the CDR3 DNA reads TGTGCCAGCAGCCATGAGGGCGGGACCAACACCGGGGAGCTGTTTTTT.

The chain employs TRBV12-3 or TRBV12-4 and TRBJ2-5; tentative D call: TRBD1 (5 bases). The CDR3 length is 14 residues. V gave up 2 bases and J gave up 2 bases, with 9 bases separating them. CDR3 loop: CASSLQGKQETQYF. The CDR3 coding sequence is TGTGCCAGCAGTTTACAGGGAAAACAAGAGACCCAGTACTTC.

The chain employs TRBV6-5 and TRBJ2-3; TRBD1 is a possible D gene (5 bases). The CDR3 is made up of 17 amino acids. V was clipped by 7 bases and J by 5 bases, with 25 bases between them. Germline values: CDR1 MNHEY, CDR2 SVGAGI. CDR3 bases: TGTGCCAGCAAGACACTCGCAGGGAAACTCGCACAAGATACGCAGTATTTT. This translates into CASKTLAGKLAQDTQYF.

The chain couples TRBV30 to TRBJ1-2; D is unresolved. Germline CDR1 and CDR2: GTSNPN and SVGIG (reference sequence). The germline V and J ends were trimmed by 2 bases and 5 bases, with 15 bases remaining between them. There are 14 residues in the CDR3. CDR3 protein: CAWSRDVRWYGYTF. In nucleotides, the CDR3 is TGTGCCTGGAGTCGAGATGTCAGGTGGTATGGCTACACCTTC.

This clonotype was observed a few times. This rearrangement joins TRBV30 to TRBJ2-1, with 8 bases fitting TRBD2. CDR1 GTSNPN and CDR2 SVGIG come from the germline V gene (reference sequence). J lost 9 bases, V lost 0 bases, and 7 bases had no gene match. This CDR3 region has 14 residues. CDR3 nucleotides: TGTGCCTGGAGTGTCGAGCGGGAGTTGAGTGAGCAGTTCTTC. It translates to CAWSVERELSEQFF. The whole variable domain, remainder taken from reference TRBV30 and TRBJ2-1, is SQTIHQWPATLVQPVGSPLSLECTVEGTSNPNLYWYRQAAGRGLQLLFYSVGIGQISSEVPQNLSASRPQDRQFILSSKKLLLSDSGFYLCAWSVERELSEQFFGPGTRLTVL.

Comment on this clonotype: An end of the junction does not agree with germline; a read error may underlie this. The chain joins TRBV30 to TRBJ2-7; TRBD1 agrees at 8 bases. Germline V gives CDR1 GTSNPN, CDR2 SVGIG (reference sequence). The CDR3 consists of 15 residues. The CDR3 is CAWSVIGQGTYEKYF. In DNA, the CDR3 is TGTGCCTGGAGTGTAATTGGACAGGGAACCTACGAGAAGTACTTC.

The chain uses TRBV12-3 or TRBV12-4 and TRBJ1-3; unclear D gene. The CDR3 runs 14 residues. The ends were cut back, 5 bases at V and 8 bases at J, with 16 bases in the middle. The CDR3 is CASSLQGNRDTIYF. The CDR3 nucleotides are TGTGCCAGCAGTCTACAAGGGAATCGGGACACCATATATTTT.